Sequencing of this TCR beta chain was carried out in a study of T cell repertoires in cytomegalovirus infection. Study-wide background: As its CMV epitopes, the study selected recently identified HLA-C-restricted and well-studied HLA-B-restricted targets. Public TCR beta signatures indicated both CMV infection and matching HLA type. Study-wide findings and caveats: The response measured ex vivo was dominated by TCR beta clonotypes (HLA-C-restricted and CMV-specific). Summed public TCR beta family frequency identified CMV carriers bearing the relevant HLA.

In the case of this clonotype: Its antigen is not identified.

Using its own MiXCR run on the reads, TCRdb lists one record per CDR3 protein. The profile shows approximately 590,000 distinct CDR3 sequences, around two fifths of them singletons. Germline values: CDR1 DFQATT, CDR2 SNEGSKA (reference sequence). The CDR3 sequence is 14 residues long. Unmatched junction bases numbered 8, after V lost 6 bases and J lost 3 bases. The material sequenced was cultured PBMCs, taken from culture after CMV antigen stimulation. The chain links TRBV20-1 to TRBJ2-1; TRBD2 aligns across 7 bases. The TCR sequence derives from a human donor in good health (CMV status not recorded). Some clones in this sample may be carry-over from other donors' samples. CDR3 DNA sequence: TGCAGTGCCCCCCGGGGCGGGGGCTACAATGAGCAGTTCTTC. It is translated as CSAPRGGGYNEQFF.